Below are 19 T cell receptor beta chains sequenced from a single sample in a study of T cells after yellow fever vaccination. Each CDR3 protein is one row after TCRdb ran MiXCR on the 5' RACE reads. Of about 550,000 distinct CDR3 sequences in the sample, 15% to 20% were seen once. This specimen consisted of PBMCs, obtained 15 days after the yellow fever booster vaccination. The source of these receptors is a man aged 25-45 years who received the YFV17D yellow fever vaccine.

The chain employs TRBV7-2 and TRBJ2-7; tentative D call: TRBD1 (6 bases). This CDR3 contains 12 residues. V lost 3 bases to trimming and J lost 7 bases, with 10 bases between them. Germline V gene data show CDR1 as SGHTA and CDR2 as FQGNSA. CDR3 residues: CASSFGQLEQYF. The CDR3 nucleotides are TGTGCCAGCAGCTTTGGACAGTTGGAGCAGTACTTC. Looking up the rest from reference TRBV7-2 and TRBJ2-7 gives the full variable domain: GAGVSQSPSNKVTEKGKDVELRCDPISGHTALYWYRQSLGQGLEFLIYFQGNSAPDKSGLPSDRFSAERTGGSVSTLTIQRTQQEDSAVYLCASSFGQLEQYFGPGTRLTVT.

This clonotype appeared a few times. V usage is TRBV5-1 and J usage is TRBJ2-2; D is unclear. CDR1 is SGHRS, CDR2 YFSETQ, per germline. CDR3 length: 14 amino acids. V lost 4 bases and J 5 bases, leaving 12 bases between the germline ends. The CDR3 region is CASSQAPRTGELFF. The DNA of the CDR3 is TGCGCCAGCAGCCAGGCACCGAGGACCGGGGAGCTGTTTTTT.

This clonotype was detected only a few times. CDR3 residues: CAWSGLAVTYEQYF. The CDR3 DNA sequence: TGTGCCTGGTCGGGACTAGCGGTAACCTACGAGCAGTACTTC. This chain uses TRBV30 with TRBJ2-7; 11 positions agree with TRBD2. J lost 2 bases, V lost 5 bases, and 5 bases had no gene match. Germline lookup yields CDR1 GTSNPN and CDR2 SVGIG (reference sequence). The CDR3 is 14 amino acids.

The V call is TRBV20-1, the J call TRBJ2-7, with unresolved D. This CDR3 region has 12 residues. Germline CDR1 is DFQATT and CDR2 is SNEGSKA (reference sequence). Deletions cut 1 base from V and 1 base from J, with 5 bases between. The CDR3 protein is CSARAGSYEQYF. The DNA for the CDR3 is TGCAGTGCTAGAGCGGGTTCCTACGAGCAGTACTTC.

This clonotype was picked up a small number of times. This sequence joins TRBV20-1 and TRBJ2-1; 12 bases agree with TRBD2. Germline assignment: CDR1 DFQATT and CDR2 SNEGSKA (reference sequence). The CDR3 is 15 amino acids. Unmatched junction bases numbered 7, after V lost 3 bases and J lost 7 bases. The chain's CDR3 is CSARLGLAGLNEQFF. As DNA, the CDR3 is TGCAGTGCTAGGTTGGGACTAGCGGGTCTTAATGAGCAGTTCTTC.

This CDR3 reads CASSHTGTGPQHF. For the CDR3, the DNA is TGTGCCAGCAGCCACACAGGGACGGGGCCCCAGCATTTT. V is TRBV7-2 and J is TRBJ1-5; TRBD1 might be the D (6 bases). This CDR3 is 13 amino acids long. V was cut by 5 bases and J by 9 bases, with 14 bases left in between. CDR1 SGHTA and CDR2 FQGNSA come from the germline V gene.

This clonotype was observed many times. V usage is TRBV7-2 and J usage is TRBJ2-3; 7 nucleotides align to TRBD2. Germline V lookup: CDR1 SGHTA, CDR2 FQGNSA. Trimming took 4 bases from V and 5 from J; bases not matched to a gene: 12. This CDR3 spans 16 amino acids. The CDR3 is CASSSPTSVRGDTQYF. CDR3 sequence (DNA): TGTGCCAGCAGCTCCCCTACTAGCGTGAGGGGAGATACGCAGTATTTT.

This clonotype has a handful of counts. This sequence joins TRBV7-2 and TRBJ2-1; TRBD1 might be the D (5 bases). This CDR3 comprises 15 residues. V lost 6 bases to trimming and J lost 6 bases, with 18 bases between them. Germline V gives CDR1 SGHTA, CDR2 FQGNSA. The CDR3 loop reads CASSTDSQQGNEQFF. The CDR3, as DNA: TGTGCCAGCAGTACAGACTCGCAGCAGGGCAATGAGCAGTTCTTC.

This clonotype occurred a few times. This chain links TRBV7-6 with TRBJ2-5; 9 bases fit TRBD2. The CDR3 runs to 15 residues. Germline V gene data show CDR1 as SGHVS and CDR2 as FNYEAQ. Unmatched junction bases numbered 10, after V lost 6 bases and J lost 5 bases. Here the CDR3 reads CASSPRGRAYETQYF. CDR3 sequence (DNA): TGTGCCAGCAGTCCTCGCGGGAGGGCGTATGAGACCCAGTACTTC.

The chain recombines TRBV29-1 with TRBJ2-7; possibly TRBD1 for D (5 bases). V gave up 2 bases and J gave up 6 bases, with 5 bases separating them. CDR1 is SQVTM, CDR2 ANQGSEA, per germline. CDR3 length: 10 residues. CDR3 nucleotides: TGCAGCGTTGAAAGGGGCGAGCAGTACTTC. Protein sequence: CSVERGEQYF.

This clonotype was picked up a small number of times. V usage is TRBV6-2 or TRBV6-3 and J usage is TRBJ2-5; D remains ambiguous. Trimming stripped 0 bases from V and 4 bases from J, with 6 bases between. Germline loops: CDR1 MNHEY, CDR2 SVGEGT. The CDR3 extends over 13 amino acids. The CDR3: CASSYSSRETQYF. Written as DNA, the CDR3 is TGTGCCAGCAGTTACTCCTCCAGAGAGACCCAGTACTTC.

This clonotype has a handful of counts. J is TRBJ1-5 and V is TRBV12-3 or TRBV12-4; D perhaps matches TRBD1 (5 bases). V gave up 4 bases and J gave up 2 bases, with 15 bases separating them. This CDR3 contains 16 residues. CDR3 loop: CASSSEEGRGNQPQHF. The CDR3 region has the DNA TGTGCCAGCAGTTCGGAAGAGGGGAGAGGCAATCAGCCCCAGCATTTT.

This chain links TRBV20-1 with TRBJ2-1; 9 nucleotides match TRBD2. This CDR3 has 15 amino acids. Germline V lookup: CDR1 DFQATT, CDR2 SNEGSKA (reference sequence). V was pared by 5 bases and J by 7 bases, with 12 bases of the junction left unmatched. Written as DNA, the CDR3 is TGCAGTGCTTCCGGTACGAGCGGGAGGAGGAATGAGCAGTTCTTC. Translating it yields CSASGTSGRRNEQFF.

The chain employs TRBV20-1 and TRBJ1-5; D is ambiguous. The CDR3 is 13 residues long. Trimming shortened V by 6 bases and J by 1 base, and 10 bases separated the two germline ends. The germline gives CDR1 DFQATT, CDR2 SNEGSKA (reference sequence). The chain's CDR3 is CSASVLSNQPQHF. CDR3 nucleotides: TGCAGTGCCTCGGTACTGAGCAATCAGCCCCAGCATTTT.

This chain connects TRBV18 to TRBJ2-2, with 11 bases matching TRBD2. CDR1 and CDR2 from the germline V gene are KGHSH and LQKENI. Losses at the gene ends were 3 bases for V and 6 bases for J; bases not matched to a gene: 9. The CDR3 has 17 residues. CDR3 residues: CASSPPITSGSPGELFF. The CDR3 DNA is TGTGCCAGCTCACCCCCTATTACTAGCGGGAGCCCCGGGGAGCTGTTTTTT.

CDR3 region: CASSSVTSQHF. CDR3 nucleotides: TGTGCCAGCAGTTCCGTTACGTCCCAGCATTTT. This chain joins TRBV6-2 or TRBV6-3 and TRBJ1-5; no firm D call. The CDR3 length is 11 residues. Germline lookup yields CDR1 MNHEY and CDR2 SVGEGT. V was cut by 4 bases and J by 11 bases, with 9 bases left in between.

CDR3 in DNA: TGTGCCAGCAGTTACGGGGCAGCGCGAGGGGCCAACGTCCTGACTTTC. Translated: CASSYGAARGANVLTF. This chain connects TRBV6-2 or TRBV6-3 to TRBJ2-6; tentative D call: TRBD1 (5 bases). CDR3 length equals 16 residues. Germline CDR1 and CDR2: MNHEY and SVGEGT. V lost 2 bases, J lost 4 bases, and 12 bases lay in between.

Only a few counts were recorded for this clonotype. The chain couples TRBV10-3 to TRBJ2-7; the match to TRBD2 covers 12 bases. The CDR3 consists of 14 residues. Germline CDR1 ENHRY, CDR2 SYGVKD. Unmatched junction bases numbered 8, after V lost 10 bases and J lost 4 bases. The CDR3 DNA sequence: TGTGCCACATTGACTAGCGGGAGAGTATACGAGCAGTACTTC. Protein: CATLTSGRVYEQYF.

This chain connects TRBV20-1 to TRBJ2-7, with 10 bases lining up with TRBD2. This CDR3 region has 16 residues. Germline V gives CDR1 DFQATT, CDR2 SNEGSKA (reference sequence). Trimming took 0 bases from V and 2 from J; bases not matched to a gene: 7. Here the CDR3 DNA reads TGCAGTGCTAGAGATAAAGCTAGCGGGGGAGCCTACGAGCAGTACTTC. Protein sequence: CSARDKASGGAYEQYF.